This is a list of T cell receptor beta chains from one sample in a study of post-analysis software for immune sequencing data. TCRdb processed the PCR reads anew with MiXCR; each CDR3 protein has one entry. The table lists about 620,000 distinct CDR3 sequences, roughly 45% of them singletons. Source material: blood. These receptors were taken from a girl between 10 and 17 years old with multiple sclerosis. Both conserved end residues are part of each CDR3. D genes are given only for firm matches. Clone size is not always given. Where it is, it says once, few, many or a class for expanded clones.

clone_size: once
j_call: TRBJ1-1
v_call: TRBV6-5
d_call: .
cdr3_aa: CAGSYNTDTKRKAFF
cdr3_nt: TGTGCCGGCAGTTACAACACGGATACAAAGAGAAAAGCTTTCTTT

clone_size: many
j_call: TRBJ2-5
v_call: TRBV5-1
d_call: TRBD2
cdr3_aa: CASSLAGETQYF
cdr3_nt: TGTGCCAGCAGTTTAGCGGGAGAGACCCAGTACTTC

clone_size: few
j_call: TRBJ2-3
v_call: TRBV5-1
d_call: .
cdr3_aa: CASSLVLEDTQYF
cdr3_nt: TGCGCCAGCAGCTTGGTACTAGAGGATACGCAGTATTTT

clone_size: .
j_call: TRBJ2-2
v_call: TRBV3-1
d_call: TRBD1
cdr3_aa: CASSLGTANTGELFF
cdr3_nt: TGTGCCAGCAGCCTGGGGACAGCGAACACCGGGGAGCTGTTTTTT

clone_size: few
j_call: TRBJ2-1
v_call: TRBV11-1
d_call: .
cdr3_aa: CASSLSGRLSYNEQFF
cdr3_nt: TGTGCCAGCAGCTTATCGGGCAGGCTCTCCTACAATGAGCAGTTCTTC

clone_size: .
j_call: TRBJ2-3
v_call: TRBV6-5
d_call: .
cdr3_aa: CASRGRSRTDTQYF
cdr3_nt: TGTGCCAGCAGGGGTCGGTCTAGGACAGATACGCAGTATTTT

clone_size: .
j_call: TRBJ2-3
v_call: TRBV20-1
d_call: .
cdr3_aa: CSASVGDPTDTQYF
cdr3_nt: TGCAGTGCCTCCGTAGGCGACCCCACAGATACGCAGTATTTT

clone_size: .
j_call: TRBJ2-7
v_call: TRBV29-1
d_call: .
cdr3_aa: CSVQDNLYEQYF
cdr3_nt: TGCAGCGTCCAGGATAATCTCTACGAGCAGTACTTC

clone_size: few
j_call: TRBJ2-3
v_call: TRBV7-2
d_call: .
cdr3_aa: CASSFVVDTQYF
cdr3_nt: TGTGCCAGCAGCTTCGTGGTAGATACGCAGTATTTT

clone_size: few
j_call: TRBJ2-3
v_call: TRBV2
d_call: TRBD2
cdr3_aa: CASSESTSGTSDTQYF
cdr3_nt: TGTGCCAGCAGTGAGTCGACTAGCGGGACGTCAGATACGCAGTATTTT

clone_size: many
j_call: TRBJ2-7
v_call: TRBV20-1
d_call: .
cdr3_aa: CSNRDIASGEQYF
cdr3_nt: TGCAGTAACCGGGACATCGCCTCTGGGGAGCAGTACTTC

clone_size: few
j_call: TRBJ2-1
v_call: TRBV24-1
d_call: .
cdr3_aa: CATSGGSGRNEQFF
cdr3_nt: TGTGCCACCAGTGGTGGGTCGGGGCGCAATGAGCAGTTCTTC

clone_size: once
j_call: TRBJ2-4
v_call: TRBV5-1
d_call: .
cdr3_aa: CASSLEPPKQYF
cdr3_nt: TGCGCCAGCAGCTTGGAACCCCCCAAGCAGTACTTC

clone_size: .
j_call: TRBJ2-7
v_call: TRBV5-1
d_call: .
cdr3_aa: CASSLGQPNEQYF
cdr3_nt: TGCGCCAGCAGCTTGGGTCAGCCCAACGAGCAGTACTTC

clone_size: few
j_call: TRBJ2-6
v_call: TRBV4-1
d_call: .
cdr3_aa: CASSSPVRSGANVLTF
cdr3_nt: TGCGCCAGCAGCTCTCCCGTTCGCTCTGGGGCCAACGTCCTGACTTTC

clone_size: .
j_call: TRBJ2-1
v_call: TRBV2
d_call: TRBD2
cdr3_aa: CASRHTLAGVYNEQFF
cdr3_nt: TGTGCCAGCAGACACACTTTAGCGGGAGTTTACAATGAGCAGTTCTTC

clone_size: few
j_call: TRBJ2-7
v_call: TRBV29-1
d_call: TRBD2
cdr3_aa: CSVEDRLAGSYEQYF
cdr3_nt: TGCAGCGTTGAAGATAGACTAGCGGGATCATACGAGCAGTACTTC

clone_size: few
j_call: TRBJ2-7
v_call: TRBV24-1
d_call: .
cdr3_aa: CATSSTGSLYEQYF
cdr3_nt: TGTGCCACCAGTTCCACCGGGTCCCTTTACGAGCAGTACTTC

clone_size: .
j_call: TRBJ2-7
v_call: TRBV7-9
d_call: .
cdr3_aa: CASTLGTYEQYF
cdr3_nt: TGTGCCAGCACCTTGGGGACCTACGAGCAGTACTTC

clone_size: .
j_call: TRBJ1-2
v_call: TRBV4-1
d_call: TRBD1
cdr3_aa: CASSQVGMQRQGAGGYTF
cdr3_nt: TGCGCCAGCAGCCAAGTCGGTATGCAGCGACAGGGGGCGGGAGGCTACACCTTC

clone_size: .
j_call: TRBJ2-7
v_call: TRBV5-8
d_call: TRBD1
cdr3_aa: CACSQNLGQGVIYEQYF
cdr3_nt: TGTGCCTGCAGCCAGAACTTGGGACAGGGGGTAATCTACGAGCAGTACTTC

clone_size: .
j_call: TRBJ2-1
v_call: TRBV7-6
d_call: TRBD2
cdr3_aa: CASSLTLAGGEYNEQFF
cdr3_nt: TGTGCCAGCAGCTTGACGTTAGCGGGGGGGGAGTACAATGAGCAGTTCTTC

clone_size: few
j_call: TRBJ2-5
v_call: TRBV10-3
d_call: TRBD2
cdr3_aa: CASGRREGLETQYF
cdr3_nt: TGTGCCTCCGGTCGGCGGGAGGGCCTTGAGACCCAGTACTTC

clone_size: .
j_call: TRBJ2-4
v_call: TRBV10-3
d_call: .
cdr3_aa: CAISESASPVGKNIQYF
cdr3_nt: TGTGCCATCAGTGAGTCGGCCAGCCCAGTGGGCAAAAACATTCAGTACTTC

clone_size: few
j_call: TRBJ2-7
v_call: TRBV4-1
d_call: TRBD2
cdr3_aa: CASSARLAISYEQYF
cdr3_nt: TGCGCCAGCAGCGCTCGACTAGCTATATCCTACGAGCAGTACTTC

clone_size: .
j_call: TRBJ2-1
v_call: TRBV7-2
d_call: .
cdr3_aa: CASSLAGSEQFF
cdr3_nt: TGTGCCAGCAGCTTAGCTGGGAGTGAGCAGTTCTTC